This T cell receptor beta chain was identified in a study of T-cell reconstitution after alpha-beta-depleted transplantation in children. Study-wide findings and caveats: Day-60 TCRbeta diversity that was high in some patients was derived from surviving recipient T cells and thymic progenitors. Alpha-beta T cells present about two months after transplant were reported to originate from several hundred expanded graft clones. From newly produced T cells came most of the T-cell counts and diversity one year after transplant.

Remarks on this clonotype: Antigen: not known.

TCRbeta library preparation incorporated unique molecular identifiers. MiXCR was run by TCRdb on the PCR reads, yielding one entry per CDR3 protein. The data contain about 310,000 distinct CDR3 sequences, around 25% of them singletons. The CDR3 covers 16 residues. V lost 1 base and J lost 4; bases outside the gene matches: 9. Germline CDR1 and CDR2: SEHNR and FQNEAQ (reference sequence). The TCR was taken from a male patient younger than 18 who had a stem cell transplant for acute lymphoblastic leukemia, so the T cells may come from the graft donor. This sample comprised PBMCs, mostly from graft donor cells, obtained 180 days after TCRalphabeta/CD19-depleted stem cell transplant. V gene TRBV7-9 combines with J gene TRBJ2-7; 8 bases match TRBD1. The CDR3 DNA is TGTGCCAGCAGCTTAGTTTGGGGACAGGTCGCGTACGAGCAGTACTTC. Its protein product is CASSLVWGQVAYEQYF.